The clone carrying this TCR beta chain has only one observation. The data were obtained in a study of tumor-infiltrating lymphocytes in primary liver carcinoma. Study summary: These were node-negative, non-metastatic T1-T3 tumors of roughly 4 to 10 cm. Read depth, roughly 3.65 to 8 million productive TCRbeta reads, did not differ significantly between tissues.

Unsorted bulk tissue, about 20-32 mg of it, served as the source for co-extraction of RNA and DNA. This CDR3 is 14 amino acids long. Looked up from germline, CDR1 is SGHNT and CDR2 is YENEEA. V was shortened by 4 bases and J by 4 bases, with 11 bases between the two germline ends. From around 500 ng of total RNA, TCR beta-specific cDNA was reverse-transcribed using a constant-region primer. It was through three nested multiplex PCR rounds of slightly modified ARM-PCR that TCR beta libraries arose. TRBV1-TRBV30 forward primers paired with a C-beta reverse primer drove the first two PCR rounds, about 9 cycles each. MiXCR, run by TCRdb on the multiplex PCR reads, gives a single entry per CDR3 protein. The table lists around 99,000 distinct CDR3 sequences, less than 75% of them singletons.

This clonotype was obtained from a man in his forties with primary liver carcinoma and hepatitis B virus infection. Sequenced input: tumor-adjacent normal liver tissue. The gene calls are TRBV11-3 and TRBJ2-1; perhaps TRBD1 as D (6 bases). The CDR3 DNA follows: TGTGCCAGCAGCTCAACCGGACAGTACAATGAGCAGTTCTTC. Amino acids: CASSSTGQYNEQFF.